Listed below are T cell receptor beta chains from one sample, sequenced in a study of blood T cells in healthy people across ages. TCRdb re-analysed the 5' RACE reads in MiXCR, keeping a single row per CDR3 protein. The sample contains some 1,800,000 distinct CDR3 sequences, 35% to 50% of which appear only once. The sequencing sample was made of blood. The receptors here all came from a human donor in good health. Both conserved end residues are part of each CDR3. Fields, in order: V gene, clone size, D gene, J gene, CDR3 DNA, CDR3 protein. The D gene is left open where the match is weak. Only part of the rows carry a size: once, few, many, or a class if the clone is expanded.

>TRBV24-1|once|NA|TRBJ2-5
TGTGCCACCAGTGATACACGAGGGCACTTGAAACAAGAGACCCAGTACTTC
CATSDTRGHLKQETQYF
>TRBV12-3/TRBV12-4|few|NA|TRBJ1-5
TGTGCCAGCAGTTTAGAGCCGGTAAATCAGCCCCAGCATTTT
CASSLEPVNQPQHF
>TRBV12-3/TRBV12-4|NA|TRBD1|TRBJ1-2
TGTGCCAGCAGCCCTCTAGGACAGGCAATTAACTATGGCTACACCTTC
CASSPLGQAINYGYTF
>TRBV11-3|NA|NA|TRBJ2-1
TGTGCCAGCAGCTTAGATGGTGAGAACAATGAGCAGTTCTTC
CASSLDGENNEQFF
>TRBV10-3|few|NA|TRBJ2-7
TGTGCCATCAAGGACAGCTACGAGCAGTACTTC
CAIKDSYEQYF
>TRBV20-1|NA|NA|TRBJ2-1
TGCAGTGCTAGAGACAACAAGTTGCCCAATGAGCAGTTCTTC
CSARDNKLPNEQFF
>TRBV15|NA|NA|TRBJ2-1
TGTGCCACCAACAAGGTAGCCAATGAGCAGTTCTTC
CATNKVANEQFF
>TRBV10-3|NA|TRBD2|TRBJ2-1
TGTGCCATCAGAGGCGGGGGAAGCCAAGAGACCCAGTTCTTC
CAIRGGGSQETQFF
>TRBV29-1|few|NA|TRBJ1-2
TGCAGCGTTTACGAGGAGGGGGGAGGCTACACCTTC
CSVYEEGGGYTF
>TRBV5-1|NA|TRBD1|TRBJ2-7
TGCGCCAGCAGCTTGCGCCCCCAGGGGGACTACGAGCAGTACTTC
CASSLRPQGDYEQYF